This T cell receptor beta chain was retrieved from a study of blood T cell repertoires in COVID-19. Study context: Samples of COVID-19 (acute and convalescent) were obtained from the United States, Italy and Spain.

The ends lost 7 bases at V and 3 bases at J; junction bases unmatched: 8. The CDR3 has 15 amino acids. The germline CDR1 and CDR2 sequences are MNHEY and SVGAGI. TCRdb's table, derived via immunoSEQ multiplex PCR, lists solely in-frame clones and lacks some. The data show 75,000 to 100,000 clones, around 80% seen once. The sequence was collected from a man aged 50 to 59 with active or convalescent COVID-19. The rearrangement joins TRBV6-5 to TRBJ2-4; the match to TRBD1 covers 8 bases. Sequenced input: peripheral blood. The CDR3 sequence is CASNSGGAGKNIQYF. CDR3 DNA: TGTGCCAGCAACTCAGGGGGCGCTGGCAAAAACATTCAGTACTTC.